This record concerns one T cell receptor beta chain sequence. These data belong to a study of blood T cell repertoires in COVID-19. Study as a whole: PBMCs, B-cell-depleted T cells, or T cells provided the cDNA or gDNA that made up the material.

V lost 6 bases, J lost 7 bases, and 19 bases lay in between. The CDR3 consists of 14 residues. Germline V lookup: CDR1 SQVTM, CDR2 ANQGSEA. The protocol was immunoSEQ multiplex PCR, while the TCRdb copy is restricted to in-frame clones and leaves out a portion. Among roughly 88,000 clones listed, about 90% were seen once. The sequencing input was peripheral blood. The V and J genes are TRBV29-1 and TRBJ2-1; D may be TRBD1 (5 bases). This clonotype was sampled from a woman in her forties or fifties in a cohort sampled during active COVID-19. CDR3 DNA: TGCAGCGTGACTTTCTTACAGGTTGGGAATGAGCAGTTCTTC. It is translated as CSVTFLQVGNEQFF.